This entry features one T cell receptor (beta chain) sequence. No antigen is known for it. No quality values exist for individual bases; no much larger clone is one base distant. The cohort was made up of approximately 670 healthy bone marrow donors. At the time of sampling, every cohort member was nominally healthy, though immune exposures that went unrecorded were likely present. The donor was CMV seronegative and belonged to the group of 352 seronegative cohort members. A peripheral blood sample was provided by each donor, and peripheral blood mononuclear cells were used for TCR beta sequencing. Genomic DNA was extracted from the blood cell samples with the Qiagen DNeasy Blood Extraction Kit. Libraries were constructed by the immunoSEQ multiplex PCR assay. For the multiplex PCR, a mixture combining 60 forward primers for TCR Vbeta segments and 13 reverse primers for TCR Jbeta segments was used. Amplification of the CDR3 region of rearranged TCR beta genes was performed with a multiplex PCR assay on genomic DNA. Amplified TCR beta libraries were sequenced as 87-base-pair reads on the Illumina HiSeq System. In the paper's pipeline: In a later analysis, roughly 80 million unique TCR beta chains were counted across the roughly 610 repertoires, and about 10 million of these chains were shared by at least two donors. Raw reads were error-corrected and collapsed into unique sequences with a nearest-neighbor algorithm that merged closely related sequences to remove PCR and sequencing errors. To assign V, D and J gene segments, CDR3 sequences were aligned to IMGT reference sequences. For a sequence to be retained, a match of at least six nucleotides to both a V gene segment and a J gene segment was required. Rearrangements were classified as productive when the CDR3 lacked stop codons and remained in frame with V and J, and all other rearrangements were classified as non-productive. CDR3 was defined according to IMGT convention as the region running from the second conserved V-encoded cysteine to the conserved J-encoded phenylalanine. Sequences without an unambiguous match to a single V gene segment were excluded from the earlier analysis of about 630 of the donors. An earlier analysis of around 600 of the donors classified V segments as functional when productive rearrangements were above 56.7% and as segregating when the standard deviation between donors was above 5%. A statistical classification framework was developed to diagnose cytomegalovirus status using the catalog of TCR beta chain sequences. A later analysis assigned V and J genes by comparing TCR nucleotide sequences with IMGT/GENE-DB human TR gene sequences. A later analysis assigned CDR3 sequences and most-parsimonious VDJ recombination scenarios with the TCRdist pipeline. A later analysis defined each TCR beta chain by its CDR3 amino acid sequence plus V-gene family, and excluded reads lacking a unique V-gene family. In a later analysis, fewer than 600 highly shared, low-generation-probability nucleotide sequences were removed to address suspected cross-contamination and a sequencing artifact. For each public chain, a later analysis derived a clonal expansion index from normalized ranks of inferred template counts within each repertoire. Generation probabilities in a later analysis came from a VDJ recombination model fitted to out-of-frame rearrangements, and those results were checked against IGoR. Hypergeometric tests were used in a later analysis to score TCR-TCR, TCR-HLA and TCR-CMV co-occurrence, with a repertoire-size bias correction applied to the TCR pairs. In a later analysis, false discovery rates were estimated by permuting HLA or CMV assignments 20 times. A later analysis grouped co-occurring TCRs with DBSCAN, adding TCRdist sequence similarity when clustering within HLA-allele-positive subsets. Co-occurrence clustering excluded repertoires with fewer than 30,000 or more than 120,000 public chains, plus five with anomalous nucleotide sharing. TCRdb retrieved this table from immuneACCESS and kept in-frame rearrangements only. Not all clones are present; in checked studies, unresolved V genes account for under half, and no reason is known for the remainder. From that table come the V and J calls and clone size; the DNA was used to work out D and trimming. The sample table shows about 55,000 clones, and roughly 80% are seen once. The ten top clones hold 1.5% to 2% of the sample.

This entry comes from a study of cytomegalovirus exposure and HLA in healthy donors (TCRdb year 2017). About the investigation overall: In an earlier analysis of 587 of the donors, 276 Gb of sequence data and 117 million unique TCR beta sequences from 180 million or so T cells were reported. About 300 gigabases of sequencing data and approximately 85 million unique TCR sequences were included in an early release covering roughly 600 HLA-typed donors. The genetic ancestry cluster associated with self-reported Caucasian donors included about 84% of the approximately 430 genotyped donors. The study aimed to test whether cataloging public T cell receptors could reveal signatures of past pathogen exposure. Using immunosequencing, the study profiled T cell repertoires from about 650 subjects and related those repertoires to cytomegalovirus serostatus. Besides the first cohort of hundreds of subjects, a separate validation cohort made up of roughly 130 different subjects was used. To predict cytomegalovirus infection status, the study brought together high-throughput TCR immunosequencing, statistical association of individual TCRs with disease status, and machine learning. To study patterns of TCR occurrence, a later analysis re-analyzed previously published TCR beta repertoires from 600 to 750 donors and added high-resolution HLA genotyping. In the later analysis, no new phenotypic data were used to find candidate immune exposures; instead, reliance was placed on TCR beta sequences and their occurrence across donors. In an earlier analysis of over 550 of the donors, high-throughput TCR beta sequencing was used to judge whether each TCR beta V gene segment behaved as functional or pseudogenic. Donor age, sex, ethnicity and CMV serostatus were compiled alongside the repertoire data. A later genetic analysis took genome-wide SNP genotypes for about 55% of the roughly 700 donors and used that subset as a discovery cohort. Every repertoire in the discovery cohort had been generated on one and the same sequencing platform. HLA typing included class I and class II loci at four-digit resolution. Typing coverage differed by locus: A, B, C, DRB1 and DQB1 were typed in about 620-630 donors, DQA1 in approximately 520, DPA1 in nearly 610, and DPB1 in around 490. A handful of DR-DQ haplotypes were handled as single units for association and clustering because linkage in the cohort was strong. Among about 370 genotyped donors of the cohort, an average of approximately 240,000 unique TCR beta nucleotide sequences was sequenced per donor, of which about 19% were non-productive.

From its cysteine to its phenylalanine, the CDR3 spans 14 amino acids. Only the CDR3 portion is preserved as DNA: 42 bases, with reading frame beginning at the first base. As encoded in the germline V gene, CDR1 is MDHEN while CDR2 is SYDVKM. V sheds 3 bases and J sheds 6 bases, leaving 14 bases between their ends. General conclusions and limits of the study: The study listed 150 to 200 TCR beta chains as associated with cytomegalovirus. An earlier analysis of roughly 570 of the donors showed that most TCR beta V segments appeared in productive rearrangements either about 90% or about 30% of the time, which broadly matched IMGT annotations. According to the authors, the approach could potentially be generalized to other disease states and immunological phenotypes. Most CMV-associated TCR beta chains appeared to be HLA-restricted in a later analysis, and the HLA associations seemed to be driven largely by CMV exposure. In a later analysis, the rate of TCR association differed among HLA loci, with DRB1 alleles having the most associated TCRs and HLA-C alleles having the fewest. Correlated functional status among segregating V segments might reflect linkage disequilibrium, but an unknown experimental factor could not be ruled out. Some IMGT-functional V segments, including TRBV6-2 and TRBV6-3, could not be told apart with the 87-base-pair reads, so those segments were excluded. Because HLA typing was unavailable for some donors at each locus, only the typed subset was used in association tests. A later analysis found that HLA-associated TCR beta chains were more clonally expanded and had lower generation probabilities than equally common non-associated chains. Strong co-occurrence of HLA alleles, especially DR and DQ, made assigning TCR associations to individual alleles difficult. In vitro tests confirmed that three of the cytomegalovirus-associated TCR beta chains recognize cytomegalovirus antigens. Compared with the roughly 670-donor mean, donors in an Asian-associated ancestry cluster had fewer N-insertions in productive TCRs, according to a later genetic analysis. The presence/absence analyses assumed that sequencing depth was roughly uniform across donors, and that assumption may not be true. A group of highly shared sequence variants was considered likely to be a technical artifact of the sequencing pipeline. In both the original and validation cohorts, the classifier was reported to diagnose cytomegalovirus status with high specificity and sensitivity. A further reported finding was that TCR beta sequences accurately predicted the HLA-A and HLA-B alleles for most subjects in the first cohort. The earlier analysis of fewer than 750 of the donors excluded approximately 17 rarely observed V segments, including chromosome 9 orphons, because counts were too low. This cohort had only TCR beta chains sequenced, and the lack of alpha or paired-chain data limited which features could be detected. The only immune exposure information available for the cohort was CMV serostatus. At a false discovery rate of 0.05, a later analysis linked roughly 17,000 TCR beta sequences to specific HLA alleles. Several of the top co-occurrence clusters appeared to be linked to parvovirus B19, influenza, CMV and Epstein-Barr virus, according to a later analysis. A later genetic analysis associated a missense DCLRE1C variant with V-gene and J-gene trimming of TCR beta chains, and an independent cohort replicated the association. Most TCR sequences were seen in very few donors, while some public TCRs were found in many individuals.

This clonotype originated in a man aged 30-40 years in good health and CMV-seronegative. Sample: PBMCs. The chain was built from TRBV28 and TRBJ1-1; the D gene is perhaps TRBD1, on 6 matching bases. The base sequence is TGTGCCAGCAGTTTTCAAGCGGGGGCGGCTGAAGCTTTCTTT. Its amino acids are CASSFQAGAAEAFF.